This T cell receptor (beta chain) appears in the sequencing data of a study of blood T cell repertoires in COVID-19. TCRdb's table, derived via immunoSEQ multiplex PCR, lists solely in-frame clones and lacks some. This table has some 250,000 clones, about nine tenths appearing once. Trimming stripped 2 bases from V and 1 base from J, with 18 bases between. The length of the CDR3 is 17 residues. Germline CDR1 SGHRS, CDR2 YFSETQ. Input material: peripheral blood. This sequence originates from a man younger than 45 who had recovered from COVID-19. The chain recombines TRBV5-1 with TRBJ2-5; possibly TRBD2 for D (7 bases). CDR3 sequence: CASSFPIKGGFQETQYF. As DNA, the CDR3 is TGCGCCAGCAGCTTCCCGATTAAGGGGGGGTTCCAAGAGACCCAGTACTTC.